The clone carrying this T cell receptor beta chain was found a few times. As yet, its antigen is unknown. Broader study findings: Tumor Treg TCRs overlapped most with tumor naive CD4+ cells.

The sorted Tregs were CD4+CD25+CD127-/low cells. The CDR3 runs to 11 residues. The germline V and J ends were trimmed by 6 bases and 7 bases, with 12 bases remaining between them. CDR1 is SQVTM, CDR2 ANQGSEA, per germline. Constant-region reverse primers amplified full-length variable regions, followed by semi-nested Nested Universal Primer A PCR. TCRdb re-analysed the 5' RACE reads in MiXCR, keeping a single row per CDR3 protein. The sample has approximately 50,000 distinct CDR3 sequences; roughly 20% are singletons. The TCR originated in a female donor with breast cancer. The source material was tumor-infiltrating Tregs sorted from the breast tumor. The J gene is TRBJ1-2, the V gene TRBV29-1, with D possibly being TRBD1 (5 bases). DNA of the CDR3: TGCAGCGTGGGGGGGGGATTTGGCTACACCTTC. Its translation is CSVGGGFGYTF.